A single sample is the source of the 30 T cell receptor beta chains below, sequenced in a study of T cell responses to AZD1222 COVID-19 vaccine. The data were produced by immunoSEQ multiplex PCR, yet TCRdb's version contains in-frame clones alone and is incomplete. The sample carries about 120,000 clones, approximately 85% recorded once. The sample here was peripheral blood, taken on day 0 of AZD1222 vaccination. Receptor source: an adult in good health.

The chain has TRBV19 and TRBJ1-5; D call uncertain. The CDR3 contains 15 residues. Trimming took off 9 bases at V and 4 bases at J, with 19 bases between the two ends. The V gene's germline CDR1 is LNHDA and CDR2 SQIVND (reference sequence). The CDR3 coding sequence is TGTGCCAGCACCGTGATCCCCCCTCGTAATCAGCCCCAGCATTTT. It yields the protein CASTVIPPRNQPQHF.

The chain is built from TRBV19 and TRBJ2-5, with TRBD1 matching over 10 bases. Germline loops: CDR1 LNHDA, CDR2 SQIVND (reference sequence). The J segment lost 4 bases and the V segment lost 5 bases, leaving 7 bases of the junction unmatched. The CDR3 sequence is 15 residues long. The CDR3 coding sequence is TGTGCCAGTAGTCCACGGGACAGGGGTAGAGAGACCCAGTACTTC. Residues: CASSPRDRGRETQYF.

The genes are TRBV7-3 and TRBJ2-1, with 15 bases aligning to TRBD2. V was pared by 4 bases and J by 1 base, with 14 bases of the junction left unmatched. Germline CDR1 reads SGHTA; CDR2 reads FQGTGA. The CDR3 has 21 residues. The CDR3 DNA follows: TGTGCCAGCAGCTCACAATCCCTCGGACTAGCGGGAGGGTGTTCCTACAATGAGCAGTTCTTC. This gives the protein CASSSQSLGLAGGCSYNEQFF.

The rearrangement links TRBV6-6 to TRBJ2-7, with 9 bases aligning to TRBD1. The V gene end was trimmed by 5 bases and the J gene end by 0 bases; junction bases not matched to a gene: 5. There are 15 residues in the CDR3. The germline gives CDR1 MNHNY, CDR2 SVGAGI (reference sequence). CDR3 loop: CASSGPGQGSYEQYF. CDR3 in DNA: TGTGCCAGCAGTGGACCGGGACAGGGCTCCTACGAGCAGTACTTC.

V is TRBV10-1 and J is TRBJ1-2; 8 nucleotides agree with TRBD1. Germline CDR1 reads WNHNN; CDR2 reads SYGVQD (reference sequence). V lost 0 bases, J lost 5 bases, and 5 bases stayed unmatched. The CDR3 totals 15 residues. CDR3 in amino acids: CASSESITGGYGYTF. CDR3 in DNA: TGCGCCAGCAGTGAGTCGATAACAGGGGGGTATGGCTACACCTTC.

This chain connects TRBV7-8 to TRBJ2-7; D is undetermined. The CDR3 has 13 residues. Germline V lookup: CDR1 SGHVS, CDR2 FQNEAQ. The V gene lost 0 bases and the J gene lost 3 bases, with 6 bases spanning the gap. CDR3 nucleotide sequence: TGTGCCAGCAGCTTAGCGGCCAGCTACGAGCAGTACTTC. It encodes CASSLAASYEQYF.

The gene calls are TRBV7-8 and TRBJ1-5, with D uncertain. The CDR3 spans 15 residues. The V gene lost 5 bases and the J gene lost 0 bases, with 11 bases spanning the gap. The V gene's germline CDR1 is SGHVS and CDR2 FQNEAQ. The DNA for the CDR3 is TGTGCCAGCAGCCTCGGATCAGGTAGCAATCAGCCCCAGCATTTT. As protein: CASSLGSGSNQPQHF.

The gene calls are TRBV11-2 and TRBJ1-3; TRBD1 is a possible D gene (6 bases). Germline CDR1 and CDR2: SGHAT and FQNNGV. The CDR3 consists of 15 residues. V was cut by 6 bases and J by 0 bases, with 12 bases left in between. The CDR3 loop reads CASRTWDNSGNTIYF. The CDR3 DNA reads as TGTGCCAGCAGGACCTGGGACAACTCTGGAAACACCATATATTTT.

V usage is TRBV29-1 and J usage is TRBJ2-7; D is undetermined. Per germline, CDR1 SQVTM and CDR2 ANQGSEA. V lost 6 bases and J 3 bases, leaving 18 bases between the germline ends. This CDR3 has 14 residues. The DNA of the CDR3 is TGCAGCGTGCTCGAATTGATGGACGGCTACGAGCAGTACTTC. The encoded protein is CSVLELMDGYEQYF.

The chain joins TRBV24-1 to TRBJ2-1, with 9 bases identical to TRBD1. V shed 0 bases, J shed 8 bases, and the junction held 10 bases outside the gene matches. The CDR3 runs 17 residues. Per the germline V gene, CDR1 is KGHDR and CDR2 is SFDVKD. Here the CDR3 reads CATSDLTTGTGLDEQFF. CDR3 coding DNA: TGTGCCACCAGTGATTTGACTACCGGGACAGGGCTTGATGAGCAGTTCTTC.

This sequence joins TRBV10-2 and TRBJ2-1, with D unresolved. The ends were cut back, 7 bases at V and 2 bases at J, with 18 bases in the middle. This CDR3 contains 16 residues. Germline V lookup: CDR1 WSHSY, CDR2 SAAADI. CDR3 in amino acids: CASTASRPGTYNEQFF. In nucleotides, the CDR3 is TGCGCCAGCACCGCGTCTCGACCCGGAACCTACAATGAGCAGTTCTTC.

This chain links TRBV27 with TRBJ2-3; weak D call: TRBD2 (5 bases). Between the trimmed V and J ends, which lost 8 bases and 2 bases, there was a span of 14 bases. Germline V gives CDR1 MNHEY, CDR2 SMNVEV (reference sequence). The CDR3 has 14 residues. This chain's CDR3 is CASRVAGFTDTQYF. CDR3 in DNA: TGTGCCAGCCGAGTTGCGGGTTTCACAGATACGCAGTATTTT.

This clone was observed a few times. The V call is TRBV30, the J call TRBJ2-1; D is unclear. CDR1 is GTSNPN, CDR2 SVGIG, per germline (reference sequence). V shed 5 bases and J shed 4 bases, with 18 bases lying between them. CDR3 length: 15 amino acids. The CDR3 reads CAWESDWEDYNEQFF. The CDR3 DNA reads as TGTGCCTGGGAGTCCGACTGGGAAGATTACAATGAGCAGTTCTTC.

The CDR3 sequence is CAWSGPRDRGSEAFF. The CDR3 nucleotides read TGTGCCTGGAGTGGCCCGAGGGACAGGGGATCTGAAGCTTTCTTT. The gene calls are TRBV30 and TRBJ1-1; 10 bases fit TRBD1. This CDR3 spans 15 amino acids. Germline V gene lookup returns CDR1 GTSNPN and CDR2 SVGIG (reference sequence). With V trimmed by 1 base and J by 6 bases, 8 bases remained unmatched.

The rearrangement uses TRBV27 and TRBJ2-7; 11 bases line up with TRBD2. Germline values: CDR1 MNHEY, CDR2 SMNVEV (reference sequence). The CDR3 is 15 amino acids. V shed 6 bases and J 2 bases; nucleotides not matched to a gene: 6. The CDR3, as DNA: TGTGCCAGCAGCTTGACTAGCGGGGAGACCTACGAGCAGTACTTC. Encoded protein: CASSLTSGETYEQYF.

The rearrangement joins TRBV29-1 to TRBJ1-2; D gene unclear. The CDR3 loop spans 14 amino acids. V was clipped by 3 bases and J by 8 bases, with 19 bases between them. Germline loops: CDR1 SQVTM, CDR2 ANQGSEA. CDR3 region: CSVEREKGEGGYTF. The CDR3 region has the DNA TGCAGCGTTGAGCGGGAGAAGGGAGAGGGCGGCTACACCTTC.

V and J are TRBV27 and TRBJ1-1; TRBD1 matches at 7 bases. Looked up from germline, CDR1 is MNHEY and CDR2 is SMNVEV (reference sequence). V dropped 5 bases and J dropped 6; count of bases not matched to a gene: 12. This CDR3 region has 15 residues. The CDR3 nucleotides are TGTGCCAGCAGTCCCTCAACAGGGGCAGTCTCTGAAGCTTTCTTT. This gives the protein CASSPSTGAVSEAFF.

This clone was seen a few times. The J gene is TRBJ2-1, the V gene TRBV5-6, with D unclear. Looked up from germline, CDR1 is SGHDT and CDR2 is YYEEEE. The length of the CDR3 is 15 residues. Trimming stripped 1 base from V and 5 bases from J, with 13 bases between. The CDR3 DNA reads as TGTGCCAGCAGCTTGCCAGGCTACACAGACAATGAGCAGTTCTTC. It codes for CASSLPGYTDNEQFF.

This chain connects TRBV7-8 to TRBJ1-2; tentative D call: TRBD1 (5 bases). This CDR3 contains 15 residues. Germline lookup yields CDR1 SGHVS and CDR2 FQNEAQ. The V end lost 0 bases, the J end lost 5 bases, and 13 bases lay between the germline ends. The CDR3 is CASSLAETAGYGYTF. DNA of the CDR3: TGTGCCAGCAGCTTAGCGGAGACAGCAGGATATGGCTACACCTTC.

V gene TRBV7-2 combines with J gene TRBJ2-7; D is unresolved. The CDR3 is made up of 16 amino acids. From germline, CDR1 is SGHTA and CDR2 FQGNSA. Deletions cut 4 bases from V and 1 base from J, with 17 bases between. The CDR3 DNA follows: TGTGCCAGCAGCTACCCCGGCGGCCGGCGGTCCTACGAGCAGTACTTC. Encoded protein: CASSYPGGRRSYEQYF. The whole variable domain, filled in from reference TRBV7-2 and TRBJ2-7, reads GAGVSQSPSNKVTEKGKDVELRCDPISGHTALYWYRQSLGQGLEFLIYFQGNSAPDKSGLPSDRFSAERTGGSVSTLTIQRTQQEDSAVYLCASSYPGGRRSYEQYFGPGTRLTVT.

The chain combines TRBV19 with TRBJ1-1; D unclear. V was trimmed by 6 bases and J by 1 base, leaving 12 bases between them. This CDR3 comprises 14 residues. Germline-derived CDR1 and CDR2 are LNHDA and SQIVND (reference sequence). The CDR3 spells CASREEQSNTEAFF. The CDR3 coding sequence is TGTGCCAGTAGGGAGGAACAGTCGAACACTGAAGCTTTCTTT.

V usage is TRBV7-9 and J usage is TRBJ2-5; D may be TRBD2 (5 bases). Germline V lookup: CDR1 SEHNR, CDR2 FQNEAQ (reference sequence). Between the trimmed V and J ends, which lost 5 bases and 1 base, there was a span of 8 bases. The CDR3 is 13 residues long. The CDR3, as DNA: TGTGCCAGCAGCAACCGGGGCCAAGAGACCCAGTACTTC. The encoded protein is CASSNRGQETQYF.

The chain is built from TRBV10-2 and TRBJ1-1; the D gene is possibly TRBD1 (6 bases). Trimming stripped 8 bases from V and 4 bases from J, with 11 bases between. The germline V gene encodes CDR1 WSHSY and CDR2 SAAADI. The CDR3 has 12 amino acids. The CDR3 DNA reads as TGCGCCAGCGTACAGGGTTCCACTGAAGCTTTCTTT. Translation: CASVQGSTEAFF.

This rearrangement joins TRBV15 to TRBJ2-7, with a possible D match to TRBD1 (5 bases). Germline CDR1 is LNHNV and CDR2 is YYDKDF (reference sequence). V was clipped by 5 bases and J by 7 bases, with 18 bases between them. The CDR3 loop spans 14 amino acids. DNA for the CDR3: TGTGCCACCAGCCAATCCGTAGGGGAAAGGGAGCAGTACTTC. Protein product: CATSQSVGEREQYF.

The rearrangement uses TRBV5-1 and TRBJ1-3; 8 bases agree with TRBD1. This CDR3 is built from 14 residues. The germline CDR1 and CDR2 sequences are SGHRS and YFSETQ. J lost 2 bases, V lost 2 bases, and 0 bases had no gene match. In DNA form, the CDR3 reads TGCGCCAGCAGCTTACAGGGGGCTGGAAACACCATATATTTT. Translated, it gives CASSLQGAGNTIYF.

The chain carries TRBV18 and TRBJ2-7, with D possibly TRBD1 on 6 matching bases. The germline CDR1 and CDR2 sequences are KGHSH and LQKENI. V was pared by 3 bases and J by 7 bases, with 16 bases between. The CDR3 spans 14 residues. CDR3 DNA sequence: TGTGCCAGCTCACCCACAGGGAGACCCCTGGAGCAGTACTTC. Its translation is CASSPTGRPLEQYF.

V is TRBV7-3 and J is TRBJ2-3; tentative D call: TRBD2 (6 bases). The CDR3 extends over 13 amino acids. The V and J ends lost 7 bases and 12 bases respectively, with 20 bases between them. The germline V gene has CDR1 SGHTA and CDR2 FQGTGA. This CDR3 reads CASTHGGVESQYF. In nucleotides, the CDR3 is TGTGCCAGCACCCACGGCGGGGTCGAGTCTCAGTATTTT.

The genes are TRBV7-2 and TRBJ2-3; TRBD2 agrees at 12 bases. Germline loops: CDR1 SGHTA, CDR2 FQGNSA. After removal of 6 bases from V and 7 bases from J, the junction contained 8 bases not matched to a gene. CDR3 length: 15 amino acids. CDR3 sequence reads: CASSSLAGGRNTQYF. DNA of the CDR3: TGTGCCAGCAGTTCTCTAGCGGGGGGGAGGAATACGCAGTATTTT. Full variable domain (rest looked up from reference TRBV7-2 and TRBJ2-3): GAGVSQSPSNKVTEKGKDVELRCDPISGHTALYWYRQSLGQGLEFLIYFQGNSAPDKSGLPSDRFSAERTGGSVSTLTIQRTQQEDSAVYLCASSSLAGGRNTQYFGPGTRLTVL.

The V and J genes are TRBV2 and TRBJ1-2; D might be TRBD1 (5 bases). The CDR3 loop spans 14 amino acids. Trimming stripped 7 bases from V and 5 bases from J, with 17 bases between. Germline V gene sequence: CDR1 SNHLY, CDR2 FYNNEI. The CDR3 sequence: CASISPLGGYGYTF. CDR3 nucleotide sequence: TGTGCCAGCATTAGCCCCCTGGGGGGATATGGCTACACCTTC.

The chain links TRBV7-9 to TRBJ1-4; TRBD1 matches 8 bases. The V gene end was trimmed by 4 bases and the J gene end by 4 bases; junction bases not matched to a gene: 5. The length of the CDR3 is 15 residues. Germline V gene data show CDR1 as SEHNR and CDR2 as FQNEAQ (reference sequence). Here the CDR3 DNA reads TGTGCCAGCAGCTCACTTGACAGGGGTAATGAAAAACTGTTTTTT. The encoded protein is CASSSLDRGNEKLFF.